The clone carrying this TCR beta chain was recorded a few times. This entry is derived from a study of blood T cells in healthy people across ages. Donors were systemically healthy Caucasian individuals from Russia aged 6 to 90 years. The authors ran a second PCR of 7 to 11 cycles using a sample-barcoded 5' primer and a J-beta primer mix. TCRdb called the 5' RACE reads again in MiXCR, with one record for every CDR3 protein. The data contain about 1.8 million distinct CDR3 sequences, 49% of them singletons. This CDR3 contains 16 residues. V gave up 0 bases and J gave up 1 base; unmatched junction bases: 4. In germline, CDR1 is MGHRA, CDR2 YSYEKL.

The sequence was collected from a woman between 40 and 55 years old in good health. The rearrangement uses TRBV4-1 and TRBJ2-3; TRBD2 agrees at 7 bases. Sample: blood. The CDR3 bases are TGCGCCAGCAGCCAAGATATGGGGGGGGGCACAGATACGCAGTATTTT. It codes for CASSQDMGGGTDTQYF.